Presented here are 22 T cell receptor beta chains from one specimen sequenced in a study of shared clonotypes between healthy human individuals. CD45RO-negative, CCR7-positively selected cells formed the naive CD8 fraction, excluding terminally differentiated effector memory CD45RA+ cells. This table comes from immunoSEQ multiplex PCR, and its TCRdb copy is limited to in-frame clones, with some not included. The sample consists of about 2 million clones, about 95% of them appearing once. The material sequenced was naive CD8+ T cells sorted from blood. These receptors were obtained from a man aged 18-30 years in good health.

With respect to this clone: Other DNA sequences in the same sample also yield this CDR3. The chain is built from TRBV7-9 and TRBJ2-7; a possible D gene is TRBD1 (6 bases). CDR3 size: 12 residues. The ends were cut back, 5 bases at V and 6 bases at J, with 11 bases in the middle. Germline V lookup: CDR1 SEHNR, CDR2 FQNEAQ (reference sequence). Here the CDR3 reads CASSLEGGEQYF. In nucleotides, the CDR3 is TGTGCCAGCAGCCTTGAAGGGGGCGAGCAGTACTTC. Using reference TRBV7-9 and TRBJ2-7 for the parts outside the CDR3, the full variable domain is DTGVSQNPRHKITKRGQNVTFRCDPISEHNRLYWYRQTLGQGPEFLTYFQNEAQLEKSRLLSDRFSAERPKGSFSTLEIQRTEQGDSAMYLCASSLEGGEQYFGPGTRLTVT.

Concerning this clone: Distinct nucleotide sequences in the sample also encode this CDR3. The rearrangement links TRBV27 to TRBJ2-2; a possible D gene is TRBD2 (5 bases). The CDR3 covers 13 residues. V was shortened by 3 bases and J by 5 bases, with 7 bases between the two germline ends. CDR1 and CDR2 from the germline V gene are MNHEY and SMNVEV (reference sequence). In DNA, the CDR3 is TGTGCCAGCAGTTTCCGGGATACCGGGGAGCTGTTTTTT. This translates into CASSFRDTGELFF.

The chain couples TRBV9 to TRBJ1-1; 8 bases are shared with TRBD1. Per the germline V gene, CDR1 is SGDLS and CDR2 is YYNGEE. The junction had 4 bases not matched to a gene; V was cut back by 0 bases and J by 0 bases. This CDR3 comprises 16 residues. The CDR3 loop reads CASSVARDRLNTEAFF. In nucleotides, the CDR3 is TGTGCCAGCAGCGTAGCTCGGGACAGGCTGAACACTGAAGCTTTCTTT.

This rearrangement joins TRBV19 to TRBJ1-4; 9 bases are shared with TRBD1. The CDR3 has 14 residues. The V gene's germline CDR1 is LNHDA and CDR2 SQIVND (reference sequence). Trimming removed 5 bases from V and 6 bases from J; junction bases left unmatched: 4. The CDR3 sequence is CASSVTGGYEKLFF. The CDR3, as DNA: TGTGCCAGTAGTGTGACAGGGGGGTATGAAAAACTGTTTTTT.

DNA for the CDR3: TGTGCAAGTCGCTTAATCTACGAGCAGTACTTC. This encodes CASRLIYEQYF. The chain has TRBV12-2 and TRBJ2-7. TRBV12-2 represents a pseudogene. This CDR3 has 11 amino acids.

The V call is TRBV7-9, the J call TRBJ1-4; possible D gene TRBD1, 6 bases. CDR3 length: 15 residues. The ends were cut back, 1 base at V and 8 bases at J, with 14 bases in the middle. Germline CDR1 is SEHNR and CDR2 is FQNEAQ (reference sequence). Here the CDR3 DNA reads TGTGCCAGCAGCTTAGTGCAGGCTCAGGGGGAAAAACTGTTTTTT. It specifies CASSLVQAQGEKLFF. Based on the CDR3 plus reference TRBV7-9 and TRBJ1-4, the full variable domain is DTGVSQNPRHKITKRGQNVTFRCDPISEHNRLYWYRQTLGQGPEFLTYFQNEAQLEKSRLLSDRFSAERPKGSFSTLEIQRTEQGDSAMYLCASSLVQAQGEKLFFGSGTQLSVL.

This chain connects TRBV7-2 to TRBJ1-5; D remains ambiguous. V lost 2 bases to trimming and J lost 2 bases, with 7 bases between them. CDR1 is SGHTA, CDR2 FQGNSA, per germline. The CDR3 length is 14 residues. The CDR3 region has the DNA TGTGCCAGCAGCTTAATTCGTGGCAATCAGCCCCAGCATTTT. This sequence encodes CASSLIRGNQPQHF. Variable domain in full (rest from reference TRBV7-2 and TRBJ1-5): GAGVSQSPSNKVTEKGKDVELRCDPISGHTALYWYRQSLGQGLEFLIYFQGNSAPDKSGLPSDRFSAERTGGSVSTLTIQRTQQEDSAVYLCASSLIRGNQPQHFGDGTRLSIL.

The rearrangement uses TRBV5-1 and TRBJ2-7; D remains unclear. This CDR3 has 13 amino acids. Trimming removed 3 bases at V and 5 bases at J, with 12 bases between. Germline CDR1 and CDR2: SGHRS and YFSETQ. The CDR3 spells CASSYQPGDEQYF. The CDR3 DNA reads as TGCGCCAGCAGCTATCAGCCTGGCGACGAGCAGTACTTC.

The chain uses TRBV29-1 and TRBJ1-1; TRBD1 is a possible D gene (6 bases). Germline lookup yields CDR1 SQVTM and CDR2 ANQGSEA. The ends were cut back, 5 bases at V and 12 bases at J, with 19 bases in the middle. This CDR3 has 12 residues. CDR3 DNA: TGCAGCGTTCTGACAGGCCTGAGGGGACCTTTCTTT. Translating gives CSVLTGLRGPFF.

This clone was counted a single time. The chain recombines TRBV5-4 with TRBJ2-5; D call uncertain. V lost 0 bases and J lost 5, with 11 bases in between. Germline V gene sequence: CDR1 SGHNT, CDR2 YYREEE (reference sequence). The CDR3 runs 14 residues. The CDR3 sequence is CASSLGGLRETQYF. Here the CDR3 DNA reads TGTGCCAGCAGCTTGGGGGGTTTGAGGGAGACCCAGTACTTC.

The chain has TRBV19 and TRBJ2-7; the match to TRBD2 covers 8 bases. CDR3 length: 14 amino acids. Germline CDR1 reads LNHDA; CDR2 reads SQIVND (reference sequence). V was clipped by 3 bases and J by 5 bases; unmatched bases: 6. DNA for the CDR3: TGTGCCAGTAGTATGGGACTAGTCAGAGACGAGCAGTACTTC. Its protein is CASSMGLVRDEQYF.

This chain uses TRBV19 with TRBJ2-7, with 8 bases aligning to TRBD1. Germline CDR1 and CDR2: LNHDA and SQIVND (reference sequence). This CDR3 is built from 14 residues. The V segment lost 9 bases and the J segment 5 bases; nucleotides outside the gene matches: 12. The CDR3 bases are TGTGCCAGCCAATCGGAGACAGGGGACCACGAGCAGTACTTC. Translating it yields CASQSETGDHEQYF.

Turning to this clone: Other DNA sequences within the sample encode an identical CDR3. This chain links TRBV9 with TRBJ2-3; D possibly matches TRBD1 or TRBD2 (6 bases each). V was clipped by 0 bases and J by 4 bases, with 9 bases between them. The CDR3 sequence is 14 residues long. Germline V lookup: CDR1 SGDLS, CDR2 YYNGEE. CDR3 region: CASSVEGGADTQYF. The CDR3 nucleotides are TGTGCCAGCAGCGTAGAGGGGGGCGCAGATACGCAGTATTTT. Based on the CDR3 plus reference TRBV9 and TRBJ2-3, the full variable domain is DSGVTQTPKHLITATGQRVTLRCSPRSGDLSVYWYQQSLDQGLQFLIQYYNGEERAKGNILERFSAQQFPDLHSELNLSSLELGDSALYFCASSVEGGADTQYFGPGTRLTVL.

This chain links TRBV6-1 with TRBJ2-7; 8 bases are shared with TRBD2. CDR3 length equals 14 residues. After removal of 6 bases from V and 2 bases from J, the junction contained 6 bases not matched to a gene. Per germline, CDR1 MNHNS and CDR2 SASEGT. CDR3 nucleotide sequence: TGTGCCAGCAGCTTAGCGGGGAGCGCCTACGAGCAGTACTTC. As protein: CASSLAGSAYEQYF.

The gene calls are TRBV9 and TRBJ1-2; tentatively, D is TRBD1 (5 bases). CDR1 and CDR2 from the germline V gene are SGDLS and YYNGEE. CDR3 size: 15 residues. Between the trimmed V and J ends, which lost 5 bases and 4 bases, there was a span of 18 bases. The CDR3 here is CASSSATGRAYGYTF. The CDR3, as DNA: TGTGCCAGCAGTAGTGCAACAGGAAGAGCCTATGGCTACACCTTC.

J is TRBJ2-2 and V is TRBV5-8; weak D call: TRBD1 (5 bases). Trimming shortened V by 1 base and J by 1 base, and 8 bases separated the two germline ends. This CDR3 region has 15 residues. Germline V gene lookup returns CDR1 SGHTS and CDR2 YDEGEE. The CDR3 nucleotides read TGTGCCAGCAGCTTGATACAGGAGAACACCGGGGAGCTGTTTTTT. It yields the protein CASSLIQENTGELFF.

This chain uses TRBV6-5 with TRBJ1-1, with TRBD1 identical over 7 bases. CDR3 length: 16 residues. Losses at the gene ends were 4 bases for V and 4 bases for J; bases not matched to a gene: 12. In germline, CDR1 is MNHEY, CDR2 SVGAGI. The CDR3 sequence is CASSLRNDRAGTEAFF. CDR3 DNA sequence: TGTGCCAGCAGTTTACGGAACGACAGGGCGGGCACTGAAGCTTTCTTT.

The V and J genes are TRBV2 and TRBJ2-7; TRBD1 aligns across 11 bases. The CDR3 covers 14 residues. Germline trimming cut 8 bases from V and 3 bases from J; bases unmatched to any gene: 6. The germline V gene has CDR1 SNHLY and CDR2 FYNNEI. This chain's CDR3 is CASQDRGLGYEQYF. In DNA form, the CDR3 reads TGTGCCAGCCAGGACAGGGGGCTTGGCTACGAGCAGTACTTC. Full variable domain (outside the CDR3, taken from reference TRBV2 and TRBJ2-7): EPEVTQTPSHQVTQMGQEVILRCVPISNHLYFYWYRQILGQKVEFLVSFYNNEISEKSEIFDDQFSVERPDGSNFTLKIRSTKLEDSAMYFCASQDRGLGYEQYFGPGTRLTVT.

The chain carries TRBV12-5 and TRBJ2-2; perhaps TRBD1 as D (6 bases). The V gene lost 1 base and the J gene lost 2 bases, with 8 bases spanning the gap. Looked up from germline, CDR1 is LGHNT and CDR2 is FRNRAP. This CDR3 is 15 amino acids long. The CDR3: CASGLGQVNTGELFF. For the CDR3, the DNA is TGTGCTAGTGGTTTGGGACAGGTTAACACCGGGGAGCTGTTTTTT.

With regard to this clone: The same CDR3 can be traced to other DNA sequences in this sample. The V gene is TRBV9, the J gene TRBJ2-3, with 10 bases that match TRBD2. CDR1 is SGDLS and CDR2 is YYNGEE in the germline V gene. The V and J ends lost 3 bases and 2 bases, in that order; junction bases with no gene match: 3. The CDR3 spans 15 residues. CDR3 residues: CASSGGLADTDTQYF. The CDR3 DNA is TGTGCCAGCAGCGGAGGACTAGCGGACACAGATACGCAGTATTTT.

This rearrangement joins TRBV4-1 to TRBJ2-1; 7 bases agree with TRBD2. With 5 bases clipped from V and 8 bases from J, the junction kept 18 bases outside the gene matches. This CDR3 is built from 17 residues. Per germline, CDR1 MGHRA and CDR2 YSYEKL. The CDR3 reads CASSSLSSGFFLDEQFF. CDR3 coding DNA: TGCGCCAGCAGCAGCCTGAGTAGCGGGTTTTTTTTGGATGAGCAGTTCTTC.

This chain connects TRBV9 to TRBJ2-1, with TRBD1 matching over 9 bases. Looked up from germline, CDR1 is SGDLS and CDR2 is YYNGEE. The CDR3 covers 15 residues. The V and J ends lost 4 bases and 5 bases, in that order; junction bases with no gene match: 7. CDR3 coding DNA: TGTGCCAGCAGCCCCGGACAGGGGACCAACAATGAGCAGTTCTTC. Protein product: CASSPGQGTNNEQFF.